This T cell receptor (beta chain) came from a study of regulatory T cells in long-lasting Graves disease. Notes on the study in general: Persistent disease showed a preference for TRBV28, TRBJ1-2 and TRBJ2-5. Persistent Graves' patients possessed reduced TCR diversity relative to recently diagnosed ones. Whereas 1,000 or so public clonotypes were shared by new patients, persistent patients shared more, at 2,741.

This clonotype was seen repeatedly, ten times or more. Its antigen is still unknown. Time point reported: persistent/refractory GD, antithyroid drugs over 5 years with positive TRAb. Researchers made the TCR library from RNA that was extracted from PBMCs. Through Arm-PCR of CDR3 regions and iRepertoire HTBI primers, TCR beta libraries were built. Each CDR3 protein gets one entry after TCRdb re-called the multiplex PCR reads with MiXCR. The table records about 470,000 distinct CDR3 sequences, roughly 21% of them present only once. V was shortened by 2 bases and J by 7 bases, with 13 bases between the two germline ends. The CDR3 is 14 residues long. In germline, CDR1 is KGHDR, CDR2 SFDVKD.

The chain couples TRBV24-1 to TRBJ1-2; D possibly corresponds to TRBD1 (5 bases). Sequencing used peripheral blood mononuclear cells (PBMCs), obtained when the disease was refractory, from a patient treated with antithyroid drugs. The origin of this receptor is a female donor with Graves disease. The CDR3 coding sequence is TGTGCCACCAGTGATTGGAGGGGAGCGCGTGGCTACACCTTC. Encoded protein: CATSDWRGARGYTF.